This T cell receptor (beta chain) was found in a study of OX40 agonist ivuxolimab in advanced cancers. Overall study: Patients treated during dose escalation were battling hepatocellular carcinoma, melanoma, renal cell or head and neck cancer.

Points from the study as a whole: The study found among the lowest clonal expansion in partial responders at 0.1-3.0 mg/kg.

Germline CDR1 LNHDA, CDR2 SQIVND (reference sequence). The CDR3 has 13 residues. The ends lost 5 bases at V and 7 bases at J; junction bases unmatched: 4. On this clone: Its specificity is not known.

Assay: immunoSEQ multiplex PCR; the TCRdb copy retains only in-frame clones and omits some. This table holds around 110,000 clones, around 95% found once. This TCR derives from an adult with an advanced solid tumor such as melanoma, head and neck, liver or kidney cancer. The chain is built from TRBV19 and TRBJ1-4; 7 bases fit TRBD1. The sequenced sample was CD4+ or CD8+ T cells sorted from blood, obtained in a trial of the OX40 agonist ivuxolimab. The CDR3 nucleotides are TGTGCCAGTAGTTGGCAGGGGGGTGAAAAACTGTTTTTT. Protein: CASSWQGGEKLFF. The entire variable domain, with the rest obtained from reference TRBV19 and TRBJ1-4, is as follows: DGGITQSPKYLFRKEGQNVTLSCEQNLNHDAMYWYRQDPGQGLRLIYYSQIVNDFQKGDIAEGYSVSREKKESFPLTVTSAQKNPTAFYLCASSWQGGEKLFFGSGTQLSVL.